The TCR beta chain under discussion was sequenced for a study of blood T cells in healthy people across ages. Study background: Template switching retrieved approximately one barcoded beta molecule for each two T cells.

A remark on this clonotype: A read error may produce the germline difference seen at one junction end.

CDR1 and CDR2 from the germline V gene are DFQATT and SNEGSKA (reference sequence). This CDR3 spans 12 amino acids. PCR was performed a second time for about 7 to 11 cycles using a sample-barcoded 5' primer and a J-beta primer mix. TCRdb re-called the 5' RACE reads through MiXCR, storing one row per CDR3 protein. The table shows some 1.4 million distinct CDR3 sequences, with around 39% occurring only once. What was sequenced was blood. The chain joins TRBV20-1 to TRBJ2-3; 7 nucleotides line up with TRBD2. The source is a woman aged 18 to 35 in good health. The chain's CDR3 is CSTSAGPDTQYF. DNA of the CDR3: TGCAGTACTAGCGCAGGGCCCGATACGCAGTATTTT.